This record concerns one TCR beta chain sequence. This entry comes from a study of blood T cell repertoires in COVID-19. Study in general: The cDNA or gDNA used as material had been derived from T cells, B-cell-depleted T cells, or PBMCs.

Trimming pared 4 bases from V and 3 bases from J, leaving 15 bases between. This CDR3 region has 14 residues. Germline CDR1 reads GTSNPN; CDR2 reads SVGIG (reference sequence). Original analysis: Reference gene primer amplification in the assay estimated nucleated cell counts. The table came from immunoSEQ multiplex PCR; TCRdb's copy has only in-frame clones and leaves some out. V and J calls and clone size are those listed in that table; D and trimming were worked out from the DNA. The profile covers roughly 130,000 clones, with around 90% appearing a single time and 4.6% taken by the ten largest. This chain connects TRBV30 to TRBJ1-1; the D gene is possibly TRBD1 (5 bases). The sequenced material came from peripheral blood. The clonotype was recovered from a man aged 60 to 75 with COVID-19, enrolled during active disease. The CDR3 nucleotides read TGTGCCTGGAATGGAGCAGGGAGGGACACTGAAGCTTTCTTT. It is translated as CAWNGAGRDTEAFF.